This T cell receptor beta chain was documented in a study of blood T cells in healthy people across ages. This CDR3 has 13 amino acids. Looked up from germline, CDR1 is SGHAT and CDR2 is FQNNGV. The germline V and J ends were trimmed by 5 bases and 5 bases, with 11 bases remaining between them. Overall study results and limits: Estimates of diversity drawn from one million T cells were considered underestimates.

Through a sample-barcoded 5' primer and a J-beta primer mix, a second PCR was run for about 6 to 11 cycles. MiXCR was run by TCRdb on the 5' RACE reads, yielding one entry per CDR3 protein. The profile shows about 1,500,000 distinct CDR3 sequences, approximately 28% of them singletons. As for this clonotype: Its antigen is still unknown.

Sequencing input: blood. The receptor's source is a woman in her twenties or thirties in good health. The chain carries TRBV11-2 and TRBJ2-3; unclear D gene. DNA of the CDR3: TGTGCCAGCAGCGCAAGGGTACTAGATACGCAGTATTTT. Its protein product is CASSARVLDTQYF.